This T cell receptor beta chain was retrieved from a study of a mutant IDH1 vaccine in newly diagnosed glioma. The table came from immunoSEQ multiplex PCR; TCRdb's copy has only in-frame clones and leaves some out. The profile shows about 66,000 clones, around 85% of them singletons. The CDR3 runs to 16 residues. CDR1 KGHSH and CDR2 LQKENI come from the germline V gene. The trim removed 3 bases at V and 0 bases at J, leaving 4 bases unmatched. Time point indicated: baseline, week 1 (first vaccination visit). Noted treatment: pre-vaccination baseline after standard-of-care therapy. The source is a man aged 25 to 45 with glioma. The chain joins TRBV18 to TRBJ2-1; 8 bases line up with TRBD1. The sequencing used PBMCs, collected from a glioma patient treated with radiotherapy, temozolomide or both. Written as DNA, the CDR3 is TGTGCCAGCTCACCGGGACAGGTGAGCTCCTACAATGAGCAGTTCTTC. This sequence encodes CASSPGQVSSYNEQFF.